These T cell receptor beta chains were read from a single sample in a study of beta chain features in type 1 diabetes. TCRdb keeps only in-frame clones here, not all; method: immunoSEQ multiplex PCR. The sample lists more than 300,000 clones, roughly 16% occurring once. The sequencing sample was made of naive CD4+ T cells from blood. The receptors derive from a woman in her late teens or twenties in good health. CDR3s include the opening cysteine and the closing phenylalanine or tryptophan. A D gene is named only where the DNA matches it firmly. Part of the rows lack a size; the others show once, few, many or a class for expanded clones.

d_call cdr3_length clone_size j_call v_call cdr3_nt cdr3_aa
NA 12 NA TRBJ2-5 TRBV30 TGTGCCTGGACACCGGGGTTAGAGACCCAGTACTTC CAWTPGLETQYF
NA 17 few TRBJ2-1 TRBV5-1 TGCGCCAGCAGCTTAGTCGTAGCGTCCTCCTACAACAATGAGCAGTTCTTC CASSLVVASSYNNEQFF
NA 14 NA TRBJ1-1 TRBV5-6 TGTGCCAGCGGCCTTCAGGGGTTGGACACTGAAGCTTTCTTT CASGLQGLDTEAFF
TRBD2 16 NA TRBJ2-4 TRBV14 TGTGCCAGCAGCCAGCTGACTAGCCTAGCCAAAAACATTCAGTACTTC CASSQLTSLAKNIQYF
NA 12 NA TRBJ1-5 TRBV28 TGTGCCAGCATCACTACTGGGCAGCCCCAGCATTTT CASITTGQPQHF
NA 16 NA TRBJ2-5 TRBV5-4 TGTGCCAGCAGCTTGGGGGGGGTACGCGGCCAAGAGACCCAGTACTTC CASSLGGVRGQETQYF
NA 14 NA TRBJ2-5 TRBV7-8 TGTGCCAGCAGCTTAGTACTACCGGGGGAGACCCAGTACTTC CASSLVLPGETQYF
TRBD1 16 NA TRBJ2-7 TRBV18 TGTGCCAGCTCACCGTCCGAGGACAGGGGATCCTACGAGCAGTACTTC CASSPSEDRGSYEQYF
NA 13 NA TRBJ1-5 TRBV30 TGTGCCTGGAGTGCGGGGGGCGATCAGCCCCAGCATTTT CAWSAGGDQPQHF
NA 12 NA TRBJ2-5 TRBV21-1 TGTGCCAGCAGGAACAGTATGGAGACCCAGTACTTC CASRNSMETQYF
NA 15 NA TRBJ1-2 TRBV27 TGTGCCAGCAGCCCGACAGTCCTATCTAACTATGGCTACACCTTC CASSPTVLSNYGYTF
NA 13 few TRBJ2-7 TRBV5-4 TGTGCCAGCAGCACGGACTCCGCCTACGAGCAGTACTTC CASSTDSAYEQYF
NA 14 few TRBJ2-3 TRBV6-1 TGTGCCAGCATAGGGGGAGGGCCCGGACATACGCAGTATTTT CASIGGGPGHTQYF
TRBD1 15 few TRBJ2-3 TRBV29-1 TGCAGCGTTGAAGATGCAGGGACAGGGCCAGATACGCAGTATTTT CSVEDAGTGPDTQYF
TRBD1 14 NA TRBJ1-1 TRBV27 TGTGCCAGCAGTTACCGACAGGGGGGCACTGAAGCTTTCTTT CASSYRQGGTEAFF
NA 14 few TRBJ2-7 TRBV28 TGTGCCAGCGTTACAGCCGTTAAACCCTACGAGCAGTACTTC CASVTAVKPYEQYF
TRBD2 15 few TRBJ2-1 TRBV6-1 TGTGCCAGCAGGTTGACTAGCGGGAGGAACAATGAGCAGTTCTTC CASRLTSGRNNEQFF
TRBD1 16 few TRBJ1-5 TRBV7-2 TGTGCCAGCAGCGTGACAGGGGGCAAGAGCAATCAGCCCCAGCATTTT CASSVTGGKSNQPQHF
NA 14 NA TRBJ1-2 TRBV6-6 TGTGCCAGCAGTTACTCATCGGGAGGGTATGGCTACACCTTC CASSYSSGGYGYTF
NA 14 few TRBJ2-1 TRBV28 TGTGCCAGCCTTACAGGGAGAGCCTACAATGAGCAGTTCTTC CASLTGRAYNEQFF
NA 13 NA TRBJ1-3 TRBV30 TGTGCCTGGGACTCACGCTCTGGAAACACCATATATTTT CAWDSRSGNTIYF
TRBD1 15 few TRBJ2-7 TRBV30 TGTGCCTGGAGTGCGAGACAGGGAACGCACTACGAGCAGTACTTC CAWSARQGTHYEQYF